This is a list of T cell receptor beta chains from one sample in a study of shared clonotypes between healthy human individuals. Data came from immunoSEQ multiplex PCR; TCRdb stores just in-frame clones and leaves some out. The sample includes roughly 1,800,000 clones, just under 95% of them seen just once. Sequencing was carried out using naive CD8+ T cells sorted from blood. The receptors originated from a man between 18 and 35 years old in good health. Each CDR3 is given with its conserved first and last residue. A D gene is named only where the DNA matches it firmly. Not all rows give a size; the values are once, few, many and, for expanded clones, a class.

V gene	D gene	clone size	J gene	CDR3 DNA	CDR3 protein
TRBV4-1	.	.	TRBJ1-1	TGCGCCAGCAGAGAACAGGGTGGGAGCACTGAAGCTTTCTTT	CASREQGGSTEAFF
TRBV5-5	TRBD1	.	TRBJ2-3	TGTGCCAGCAGCTTGGGAGGGGGCCCAGATACGCAGTATTTT	CASSLGGGPDTQYF
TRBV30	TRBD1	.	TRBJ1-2	TGTGCCTGGAACCCACGACAGGGGGCTGCGGAAGGCTACACCTTC	CAWNPRQGAAEGYTF
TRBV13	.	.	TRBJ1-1	TGTGCCAGCAGCCCCTACATGAACACTGAAGCTTTCTTT	CASSPYMNTEAFF
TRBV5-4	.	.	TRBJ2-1	TGTGCCAGCAGCTTGACGTGGGATTTTAGCTCCATTTACAATGAGCAGTTCTTC	CASSLTWDFSSIYNEQFF
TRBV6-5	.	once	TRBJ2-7	TGTGCCAGCAGTTACGGTCCGTCCTACGAGCAGTACTTC	CASSYGPSYEQYF
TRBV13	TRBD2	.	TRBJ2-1	TGTGCCAGCAGCTCCGGCACTAGCGGAGCCTACAATGAGCAGTTCTTC	CASSSGTSGAYNEQFF
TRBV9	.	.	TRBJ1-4	TGTGCCAGCAGCGTAGGGGCCAATGAAAAACTGTTTTTT	CASSVGANEKLFF
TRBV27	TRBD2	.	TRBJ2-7	TGTGCCAGCAGTTTATCGTCAGCGGGAGTCCTTTACGAGCAGTACTTC	CASSLSSAGVLYEQYF
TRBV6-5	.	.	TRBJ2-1	TGTGCCAGCAGCCTGTCCGGTGTGGGCAATGAGCAGTTCTTC	CASSLSGVGNEQFF
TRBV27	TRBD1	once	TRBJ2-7	TGTGCCAGCAGTCCCTCCATGGGACAGTCAACCTACGAGCAGTACTTC	CASSPSMGQSTYEQYF
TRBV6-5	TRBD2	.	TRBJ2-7	TGTGCCAGCAGTTTGAGCGGGAGCTCCTACGAGCAGTACTTC	CASSLSGSSYEQYF
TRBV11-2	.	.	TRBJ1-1	TGTGCCAGCAGCTTAGTCGGGGGGACTGAAGCTTTCTTT	CASSLVGGTEAFF
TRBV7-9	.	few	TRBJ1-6	TGTGCCAGCAGCCCGACGCTCTGGGGACCCCTCCACTTT	CASSPTLWGPLHF
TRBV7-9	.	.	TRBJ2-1	TGTGCCAGCAGCTTAAAAGGCAATGAGCAGTTCTTC	CASSLKGNEQFF
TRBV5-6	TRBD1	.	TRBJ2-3	TGTGCCAGCACCGCACAGGGGTGGGTCACAGATACGCAGTATTTT	CASTAQGWVTDTQYF
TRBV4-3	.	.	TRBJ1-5	TGCGCCAGCAGCCAAGAACGTAATATCGGTCAGCCCCAGCATTTT	CASSQERNIGQPQHF
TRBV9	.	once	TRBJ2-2	TGTGCCAGCAGCGTAGTAGGCGGGATGGGCACCGGGGAGCTGTTTTTT	CASSVVGGMGTGELFF
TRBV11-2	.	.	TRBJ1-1	TGTGCCAGCAGCCTCAGGGAGACCACTGAAGCTTTCTTT	CASSLRETTEAFF
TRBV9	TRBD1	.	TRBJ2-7	TGTGCCAGCAGCGCGACAGGGTCCCCGGCCGAGCAGTACTTC	CASSATGSPAEQYF
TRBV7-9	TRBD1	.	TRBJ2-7	TGTGCCAGCAGCGGAACAGGGGGCGAGCAGTACTTC	CASSGTGGEQYF
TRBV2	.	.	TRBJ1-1	TGTGCCAGCATGGTAGGGGACAAAAACACTGAAGCTTTCTTT	CASMVGDKNTEAFF
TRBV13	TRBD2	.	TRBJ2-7	TGTGCCAGCAGCGAAAGGACTAGCGGGGAAAACCACTACGAGCAGTACTTC	CASSERTSGENHYEQYF
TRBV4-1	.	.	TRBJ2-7	TGCGCCAGCAGCCAAGCCTTCGGGAGCGAGCAGTACTTC	CASSQAFGSEQYF
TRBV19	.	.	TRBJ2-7	TGTGCCAGTAGTATAGCGGCGGACTTCTACGAGCAGTACTTC	CASSIAADFYEQYF
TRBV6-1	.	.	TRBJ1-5	TGTGCCAGCAGTGAAATCAGCCCTAATCAGCCCCAGCATTTT	CASSEISPNQPQHF
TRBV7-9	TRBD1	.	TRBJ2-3	TGTGCCAGCAGCACCCGACAGGGGGCCCAAGATACGCAGTATTTT	CASSTRQGAQDTQYF
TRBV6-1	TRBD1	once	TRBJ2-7	TGTGCCAGCAGTGAAGTGAGACAGGGGATTTACGAGCAGTACTTC	CASSEVRQGIYEQYF
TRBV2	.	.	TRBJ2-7	TGTGCCAGCACCCCACCGAGGGCAACGGACGAGCAGTACTTC	CASTPPRATDEQYF